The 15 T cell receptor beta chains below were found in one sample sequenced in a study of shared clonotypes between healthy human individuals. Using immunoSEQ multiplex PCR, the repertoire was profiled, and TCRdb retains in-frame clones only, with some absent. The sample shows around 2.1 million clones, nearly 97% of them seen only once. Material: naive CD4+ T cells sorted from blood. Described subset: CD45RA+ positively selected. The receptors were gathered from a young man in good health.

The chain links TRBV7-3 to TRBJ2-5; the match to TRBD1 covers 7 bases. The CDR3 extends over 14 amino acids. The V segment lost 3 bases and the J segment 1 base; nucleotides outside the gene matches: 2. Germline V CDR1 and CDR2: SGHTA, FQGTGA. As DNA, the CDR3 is TGTGCCAGCAGCTTGGGACAGCTCCAAGAGACCCAGTACTTC. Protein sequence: CASSLGQLQETQYF.

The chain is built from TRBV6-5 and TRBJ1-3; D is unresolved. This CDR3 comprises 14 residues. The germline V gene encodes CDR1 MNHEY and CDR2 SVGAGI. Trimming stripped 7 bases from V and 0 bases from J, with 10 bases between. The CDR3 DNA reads TGTGCCAGCACCCCTGATGTCTCTGGAAACACCATATATTTT. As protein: CASTPDVSGNTIYF.

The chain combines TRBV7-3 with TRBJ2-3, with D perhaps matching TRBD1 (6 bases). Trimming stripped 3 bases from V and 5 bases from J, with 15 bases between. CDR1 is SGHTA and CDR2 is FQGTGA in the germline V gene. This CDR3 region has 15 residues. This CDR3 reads CASSFQGLAGDTQYF. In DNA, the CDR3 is TGTGCCAGCAGCTTCCAGGGGCTAGCAGGAGATACGCAGTATTTT. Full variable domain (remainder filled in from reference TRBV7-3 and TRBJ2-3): GAGVSQTPSNKVTEKGKYVELRCDPISGHTALYWYRQSLGQGPEFLIYFQGTGAADDSGLPNDRFFAVRPEGSVSTLKIQRTERGDSAVYLCASSFQGLAGDTQYFGPGTRLTVL.

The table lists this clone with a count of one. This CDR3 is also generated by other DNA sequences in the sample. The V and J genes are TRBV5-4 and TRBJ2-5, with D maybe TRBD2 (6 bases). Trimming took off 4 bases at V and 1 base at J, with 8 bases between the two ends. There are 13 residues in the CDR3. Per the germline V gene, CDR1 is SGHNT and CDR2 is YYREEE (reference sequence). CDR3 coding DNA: TGTGCCAGCAGCACGGGGGTCCAAGAGACCCAGTACTTC. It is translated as CASSTGVQETQYF.

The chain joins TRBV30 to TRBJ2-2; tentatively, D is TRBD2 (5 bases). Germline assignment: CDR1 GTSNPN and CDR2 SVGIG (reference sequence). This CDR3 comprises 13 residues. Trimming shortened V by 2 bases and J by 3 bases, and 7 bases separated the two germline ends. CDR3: CAWSRGYTGELFF. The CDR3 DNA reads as TGTGCCTGGAGTCGAGGGTACACCGGGGAGCTGTTTTTT.

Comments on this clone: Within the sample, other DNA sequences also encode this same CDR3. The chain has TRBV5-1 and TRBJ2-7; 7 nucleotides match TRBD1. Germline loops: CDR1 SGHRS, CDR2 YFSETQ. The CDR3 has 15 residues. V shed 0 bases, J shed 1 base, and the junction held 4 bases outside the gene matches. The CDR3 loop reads CASSLVGQSSYEQYF. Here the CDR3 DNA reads TGCGCCAGCAGCTTGGTGGGACAGTCGTCCTACGAGCAGTACTTC.

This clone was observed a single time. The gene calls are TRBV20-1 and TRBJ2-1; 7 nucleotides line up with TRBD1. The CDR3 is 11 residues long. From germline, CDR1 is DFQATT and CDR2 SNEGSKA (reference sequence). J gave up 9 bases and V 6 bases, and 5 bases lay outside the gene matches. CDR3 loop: CSANRGSEQFF. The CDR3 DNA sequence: TGCAGTGCGAACAGGGGAAGTGAGCAGTTCTTC.

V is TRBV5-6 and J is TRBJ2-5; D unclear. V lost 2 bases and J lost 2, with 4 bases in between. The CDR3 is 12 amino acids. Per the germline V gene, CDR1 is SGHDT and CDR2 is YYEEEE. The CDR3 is CASSLKQETQYF. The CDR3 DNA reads TGTGCCAGCAGCTTAAAGCAAGAGACCCAGTACTTC.

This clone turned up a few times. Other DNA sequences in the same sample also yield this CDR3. In nucleotides, the CDR3 is TGTGCCAGCAGTTACCGGGACAGGGGCTCCTACGAGCAGTACTTC. Its protein product is CASSYRDRGSYEQYF. The rearrangement joins TRBV6-5 to TRBJ2-7, with 10 positions matching TRBD1. Germline CDR1 and CDR2: MNHEY and SVGAGI. The ends lost 2 bases at V and 0 bases at J; junction bases unmatched: 1. CDR3 size: 15 residues.

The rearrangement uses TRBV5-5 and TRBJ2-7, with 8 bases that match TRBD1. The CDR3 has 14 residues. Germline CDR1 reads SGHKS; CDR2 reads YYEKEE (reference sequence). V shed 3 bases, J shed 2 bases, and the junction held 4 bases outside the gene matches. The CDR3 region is CASSWTGHAYEQYF. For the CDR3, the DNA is TGTGCCAGCAGCTGGACAGGGCACGCCTACGAGCAGTACTTC.

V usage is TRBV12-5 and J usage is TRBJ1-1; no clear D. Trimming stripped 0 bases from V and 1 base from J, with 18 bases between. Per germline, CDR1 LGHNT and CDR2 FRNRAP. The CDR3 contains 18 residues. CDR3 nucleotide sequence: TGTGCTAGTGGTTTGGTACCATCAACAGACCCCCGGAACACTGAAGCTTTCTTT. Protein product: CASGLVPSTDPRNTEAFF. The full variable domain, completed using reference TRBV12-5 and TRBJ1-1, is DARVTQTPRHKVTEMGQEVTMRCQPILGHNTVFWYRQTMMQGLELLAYFRNRAPLDDSGMPKDRFSAEMPDATLATLKIQPSEPRDSAVYFCASGLVPSTDPRNTEAFFGQGTRLTVV.

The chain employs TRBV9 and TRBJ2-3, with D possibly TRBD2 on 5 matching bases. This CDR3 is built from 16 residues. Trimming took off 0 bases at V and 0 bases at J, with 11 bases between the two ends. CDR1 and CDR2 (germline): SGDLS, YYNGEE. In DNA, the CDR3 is TGTGCCAGCAGCGTAGGAGGGAGTGTTAGCACAGATACGCAGTATTTT. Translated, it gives CASSVGGSVSTDTQYF.

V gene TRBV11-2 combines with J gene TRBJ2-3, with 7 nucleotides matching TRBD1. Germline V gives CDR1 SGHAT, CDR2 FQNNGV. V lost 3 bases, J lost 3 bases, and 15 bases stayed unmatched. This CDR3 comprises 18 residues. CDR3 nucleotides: TGTGCCAGCAGCTTGGGGGTCCGAGAGGGGGCGAGGACAGATACGCAGTATTTT. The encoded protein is CASSLGVREGARTDTQYF.

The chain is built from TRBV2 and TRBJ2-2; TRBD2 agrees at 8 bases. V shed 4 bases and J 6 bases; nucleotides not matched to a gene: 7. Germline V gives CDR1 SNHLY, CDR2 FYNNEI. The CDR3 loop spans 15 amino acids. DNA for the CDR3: TGTGCCAGCAGTGTAGAGGGACTAGTTGCCGGGGAGCTGTTTTTT. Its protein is CASSVEGLVAGELFF.

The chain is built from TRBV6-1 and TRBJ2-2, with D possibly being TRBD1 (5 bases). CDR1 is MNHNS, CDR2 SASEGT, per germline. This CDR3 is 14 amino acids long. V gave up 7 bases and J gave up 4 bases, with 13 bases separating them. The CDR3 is CASNPGQITGELFF. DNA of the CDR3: TGTGCCAGCAACCCAGGACAAATCACCGGGGAGCTGTTTTTT.